This T cell receptor beta chain was documented in a study of blood T cells in healthy people across ages. The CDR3 is 12 amino acids. Germline assignment: CDR1 KGHDR and CDR2 SFDVKD. Trimming cost V 0 bases and J 8 bases, with 4 bases left between them. Combining a sample-barcoded 5' primer with a J-beta primer mix, a second PCR ran for roughly 7 to 11 cycles. TCRdb re-called the 5' RACE reads through MiXCR, storing one row per CDR3 protein. The sample includes under 1,100,000 distinct CDR3 sequences, roughly a quarter seen only once; the top ten take around 0.7%. This sample was shared with a second study, whose subject was T cells of mothers and their children.

The genes are TRBV24-1 and TRBJ1-5; unclear D gene. This clonotype was obtained from a girl aged 2-9 years in good health. The sample comprised blood. The CDR3 loop reads CATSDLGKPQHF. The CDR3 DNA is TGTGCCACCAGTGATTTGGGAAAGCCCCAGCATTTT.